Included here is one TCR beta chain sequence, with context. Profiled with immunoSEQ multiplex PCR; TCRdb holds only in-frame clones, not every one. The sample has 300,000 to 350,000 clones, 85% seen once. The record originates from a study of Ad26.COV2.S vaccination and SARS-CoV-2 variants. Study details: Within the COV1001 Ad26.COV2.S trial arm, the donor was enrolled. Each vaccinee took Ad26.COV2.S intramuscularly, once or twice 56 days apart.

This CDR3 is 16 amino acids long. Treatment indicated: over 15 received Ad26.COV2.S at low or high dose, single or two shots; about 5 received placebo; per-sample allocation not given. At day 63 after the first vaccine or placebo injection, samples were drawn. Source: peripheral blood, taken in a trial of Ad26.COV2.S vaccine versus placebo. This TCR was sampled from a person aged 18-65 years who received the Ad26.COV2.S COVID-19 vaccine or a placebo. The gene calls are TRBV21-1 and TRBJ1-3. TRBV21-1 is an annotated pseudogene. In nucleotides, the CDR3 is TGTGCCAGCAGCAAAGAGAGGAGACCGGGGGGAAACACCATATATTTT. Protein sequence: CASSKERRPGGNTIYF.